This note documents a single T cell receptor beta chain sequence. As yet, its antigen is unknown. The CDR3 length is 13 residues. V trimming: 5 bases; J trimming: 3 bases; junction bases outside the gene matches: 3. Germline-derived CDR1 and CDR2 are MDHEN and SYDVKM. PCR amplification relied on 60 Vbeta primers (plus 13 Jbeta primers). The protocol was immunoSEQ multiplex PCR, while the TCRdb copy is restricted to in-frame clones and leaves out a portion. The profile shows approximately 210,000 clones, 75% to 90% of them singletons. The data derive from a study of cytomegalovirus exposure and HLA in healthy donors. Study-wide context: Researchers found that about 84% of a few hundred genotyped donors fell within the Caucasian-associated ancestry cluster.

Findings of the study overall: Researchers left out some V segments, among them TRBV6-2 and TRBV6-3, as indistinguishable. In an earlier analysis, in several hundred donors, most V segments appeared productive either ~90% or ~30% of the time.

V and J are TRBV28 and TRBJ2-7, with 8 positions matching TRBD1. The sequence was collected from a man aged 25 to 40 in good health and CMV-seronegative. The specimen was PBMCs. The CDR3 protein is CASSHGQGYEQYF. CDR3 sequence (DNA): TGTGCCAGCAGTCATGGACAGGGCTACGAGCAGTACTTC.